The 28 T cell receptor beta chains presented below share a single source sample, sequenced in a study of blood T cell repertoires in COVID-19. This table comes from immunoSEQ multiplex PCR, and its TCRdb copy is limited to in-frame clones, with some not included. The sample lists fewer than 85,000 clones; 75% to 90% were seen once. What was sequenced was peripheral blood. The source of these receptors is a man older than 75 with acute or convalescent COVID-19.

The chain uses TRBV5-4 and TRBJ2-7; 14 bases are a match to TRBD2. The CDR3 loop spans 20 amino acids. V shed 3 bases, J shed 9 bases, and the junction held 23 bases outside the gene matches. Germline values: CDR1 SGHNT, CDR2 YYREEE (reference sequence). Here the CDR3 DNA reads TGTGCCAGCAGCTATAAGACAGGGGGAGGTGGACTAGCGGGAGGAGAAACGCAGTACTTC. Translation gives CASSYKTGGGGLAGGETQYF. Supplemented by reference TRBV5-4 and TRBJ2-7, the full variable domain reads ETGVTQSPTHLIKTRGQQVTLRCSSQSGHNTVSWYQQALGQGPQFIFQYYREEENGRGNFPPRFSGLQFPNYSSELNVNALELDDSALYLCASSYKTGGGGLAGGETQYFGPGTRLTVT.

The chain links TRBV5-1 to TRBJ2-1; 10 nucleotides line up with TRBD2. Germline V gives CDR1 SGHRS, CDR2 YFSETQ. The length of the CDR3 is 17 residues. V trimming: 6 bases; J trimming: 2 bases; junction bases outside the gene matches: 11. The CDR3 DNA sequence: TGCGCCAGCAAAAGAACTAGCGGGGCAACCACCTACAATGAGCAGTTCTTC. This encodes CASKRTSGATTYNEQFF.

CDR3 nucleotide sequence: TGTGCCAGCAGCTCCGGGACTAGCGGGAGGGCCTTCAATGAGCAGTTCTTC. Translation: CASSSGTSGRAFNEQFF. V gene TRBV28 combines with J gene TRBJ2-1, with TRBD2 matching 16 bases. Germline-derived CDR1 and CDR2 are MDHEN and SYDVKM. The CDR3 runs 17 residues. V lost 6 bases to trimming and J lost 6 bases; unmatched junction nucleotides: 8.

This chain uses TRBV7-2 with TRBJ1-3; D is unresolved. The germline gives CDR1 SGHTA, CDR2 FQGNSA. V was trimmed by 2 bases and J by 0 bases, leaving 5 bases between them. The CDR3 runs 14 residues. The CDR3 bases are TGTGCCAGCAGCTTAAGCTACTCTGGAAACACCATATATTTT. Translated: CASSLSYSGNTIYF.

This clone has just a few counts. The V and J genes are TRBV7-8 and TRBJ2-2; perhaps TRBD2 as D (5 bases). The CDR3 consists of 17 residues. V was shortened by 0 bases and J by 2 bases, with 13 bases between the two germline ends. Germline V CDR1 and CDR2: SGHVS, FQNEAQ. DNA of the CDR3: TGTGCCAGCAGCTTAGCCTTCAGTAGCGCTAACACCGGGGAGCTGTTTTTT. Its translation is CASSLAFSSANTGELFF.

This clone was counted once. This sample also contains other DNA sequences that code for the same CDR3. The V and J genes are TRBV10-3 and TRBJ1-5; possibly TRBD1 for D (6 bases). The CDR3 loop spans 12 amino acids. The V end was cut by 4 bases, the J end by 5 bases, with 6 bases between. Per germline, CDR1 ENHRY and CDR2 SYGVKD. CDR3 coding DNA: TGTGCCATCAGTGCAGGGGATCAGCCCCAGCATTTT. This gives the protein CAISAGDQPQHF.

V usage is TRBV28 and J usage is TRBJ2-1, with 7 bases matching TRBD2. Unmatched junction bases numbered 12, after V lost 6 bases and J lost 1 base. Per germline, CDR1 MDHEN and CDR2 SYDVKM. The CDR3 runs to 17 residues. The CDR3 region is CASRVPILGGSYNEQFF. The CDR3 nucleotides read TGTGCCAGCAGGGTGCCCATCTTGGGGGGGTCCTACAATGAGCAGTTCTTC.

This clone occurred a few times. This chain uses TRBV28 with TRBJ2-2; D unresolved. The length of the CDR3 is 14 residues. Germline V gives CDR1 MDHEN, CDR2 SYDVKM. The germline V and J ends were trimmed by 5 bases and 1 base, with 8 bases remaining between them. DNA of the CDR3: TGTGCCAGCAGTCAGGCCGGGAACACCGGGGAGCTGTTTTTT. It specifies CASSQAGNTGELFF.

J is TRBJ2-7 and V is TRBV10-3; TRBD1 is a possible D gene (7 bases). The CDR3 has 15 residues. V was pared by 3 bases and J by 2 bases, with 14 bases between. The germline V gene encodes CDR1 ENHRY and CDR2 SYGVKD. CDR3 region: CAISDSTGRTYEQYF. The CDR3 nucleotides read TGTGCCATCAGTGACTCGACAGGGAGGACCTACGAGCAGTACTTC.

The chain combines TRBV7-2 with TRBJ2-1, with D perhaps matching TRBD2 (5 bases). V was shortened by 4 bases and J by 4 bases, with 11 bases between the two germline ends. The CDR3 length is 14 residues. The germline V gene has CDR1 SGHTA and CDR2 FQGNSA. The CDR3 bases are TGTGCCAGCAGCTCGCGGGTTCGATACAATGAGCAGTTCTTC. This codes for CASSSRVRYNEQFF.

V usage is TRBV5-1 and J usage is TRBJ1-2; TRBD1 agrees at 8 bases. Germline CDR1 SGHRS, CDR2 YFSETQ. Germline trimming cut 0 bases from V and 6 bases from J; bases unmatched to any gene: 7. This CDR3 contains 15 residues. CDR3 DNA: TGCGCCAGCAGCTTGGCCGCAGGGGGCGTGGATGGCTACACCTTC. This sequence encodes CASSLAAGGVDGYTF.

The chain employs TRBV6-5 and TRBJ2-3, with TRBD1 matching over 9 bases. V trimming: 8 bases; J trimming: 5 bases; junction bases outside the gene matches: 8. CDR1 is MNHEY, CDR2 SVGAGI, per germline. This CDR3 is built from 14 residues. CDR3 nucleotide sequence: TGTGCCAGCCGGGGACAGGGAAGAGGAGATACGCAGTATTTT. This translates into CASRGQGRGDTQYF.

The chain combines TRBV5-1 with TRBJ2-1, with 13 bases matching TRBD2. The CDR3 has 18 residues. Trimming removed 2 bases from V and 0 bases from J; junction bases left unmatched: 5. Per the germline V gene, CDR1 is SGHRS and CDR2 is YFSETQ. This CDR3 reads CASSFGTSGTLSYNEQFF. The CDR3 region has the DNA TGCGCCAGCAGCTTCGGGACTAGCGGGACCCTCTCCTACAATGAGCAGTTCTTC.

This chain joins TRBV5-1 and TRBJ2-5; 9 bases are a match to TRBD1. V was pared by 0 bases and J by 3 bases, with 0 bases of the junction left unmatched. The CDR3 is 14 residues long. Germline V gene lookup returns CDR1 SGHRS and CDR2 YFSETQ. CDR3 protein: CASSLGTGEETQYF. CDR3 sequence (DNA): TGCGCCAGCAGCTTGGGGACAGGGGAAGAGACCCAGTACTTC.

The chain uses TRBV6-5 and TRBJ1-5, with unresolved D. This CDR3 region has 13 residues. Germline V gene sequence: CDR1 MNHEY, CDR2 SVGAGI. V was trimmed by 7 bases and J by 6 bases, leaving 13 bases between them. The CDR3 loop is CASTTGFGQPQHF. For the CDR3, the DNA is TGTGCCAGCACCACCGGGTTTGGTCAGCCCCAGCATTTT.

This chain uses TRBV6-5 with TRBJ2-2; D may be TRBD1 (6 bases). CDR1 is MNHEY, CDR2 SVGAGI, per germline. V dropped 6 bases and J dropped 0 bases, with 11 bases sitting between them. The CDR3 has 15 amino acids. The CDR3 spells CASRTGQSNTGELFF. For the CDR3, the DNA is TGTGCCAGCAGAACAGGACAGTCGAACACCGGGGAGCTGTTTTTT.

This chain joins TRBV5-6 and TRBJ2-3, with 11 bases lining up with TRBD2. Germline values: CDR1 SGHDT, CDR2 YYEEEE. CDR3 length: 16 amino acids. V was clipped by 4 bases and J by 4 bases; unmatched bases: 8. The CDR3 spells CASSLIAGGYADTQYF. DNA for the CDR3: TGTGCCAGCAGCCTTATAGCGGGGGGGTACGCAGATACGCAGTATTTT. Full variable domain (rest looked up from reference TRBV5-6 and TRBJ2-3): DAGVTQSPTHLIKTRGQQVTLRCSPKSGHDTVSWYQQALGQGPQFIFQYYEEEERQRGNFPDRFSGHQFPNYSSELNVNALLLGDSALYLCASSLIAGGYADTQYFGPGTRLTVL.

V gene TRBV21-1 combines with J gene TRBJ1-5; the table's D call of TRBD1 was not tested on the DNA. TRBV21-1 is termed a pseudogene. The length of the CDR3 is 15 residues. This chain's CDR3 is CASSKGGTGEQPQHF. The CDR3 DNA is TGTGCCAGCAGCAAAGGGGGGACAGGCGAGCAGCCCCAGCATTTT.

The chain recombines TRBV19 with TRBJ2-1; a weak D match, TRBD1 (6 bases). The germline V gene has CDR1 LNHDA and CDR2 SQIVND (reference sequence). This CDR3 has 15 amino acids. V dropped 7 bases and J dropped 5 bases, with 18 bases sitting between them. The CDR3 spells CASTMGRGANNEQFF. The CDR3 region has the DNA TGTGCCAGTACCATGGGCAGGGGAGCGAACAATGAGCAGTTCTTC.

The CDR3 sequence is CASSGGRLGTGELFF. In nucleotides, the CDR3 is TGTGCCAGCAGTGGTGGCAGGCTGGGCACCGGGGAGCTGTTTTTT. This chain connects TRBV6-4 to TRBJ2-2; D is uncertain. From germline, CDR1 is MRHNA and CDR2 SNTAGT. This CDR3 region has 15 residues. Deletions cut 4 bases from V and 4 bases from J, with 13 bases between.

This clone was recorded a few times. This chain connects TRBV9 to TRBJ2-7, with 7 bases that match TRBD2. This CDR3 has 17 amino acids. With V trimmed by 4 bases and J by 0 bases, 13 bases remained unmatched. Germline assignment: CDR1 SGDLS and CDR2 YYNGEE. The CDR3 region is CASSLRREVRSSYEQYF. For the CDR3, the DNA is TGTGCCAGCAGCTTACGCCGGGAGGTTAGGAGCTCCTACGAGCAGTACTTC.

A single count supports this clone. Here the CDR3 DNA reads TGTGCCAGTAGTATGGATACAGCCGCGAATCAGCCCCAGCATTTT. It encodes CASSMDTAANQPQHF. The rearrangement links TRBV19 to TRBJ1-5; D uncertain. V was cut by 3 bases and J by 4 bases, with 13 bases left in between. The CDR3 covers 15 residues. The V gene's germline CDR1 is LNHDA and CDR2 SQIVND (reference sequence).

The gene calls are TRBV9 and TRBJ2-1; TRBD1 matches at 8 bases. The CDR3 is 15 amino acids. Germline CDR1 is SGDLS and CDR2 is YYNGEE. Germline trimming cut 3 bases from V and 0 bases from J; bases unmatched to any gene: 2. DNA of the CDR3: TGTGCCAGCAGCGAAGGGACAGGCTCCTACAATGAGCAGTTCTTC. This translates into CASSEGTGSYNEQFF.

The count of this clone is one. V is TRBV12-3 or TRBV12-4 and J is TRBJ2-4; D is uncertain. The CDR3 extends over 13 amino acids. V was pared by 10 bases and J by 11 bases, with 21 bases between. Here the CDR3 reads CATKVSQMVVQYF. The CDR3 nucleotides are TGTGCCACCAAAGTTTCCCAGATGGTCGTTCAGTACTTC.

This rearrangement joins TRBV19 to TRBJ1-5; TRBD1 agrees at 10 bases. CDR1 LNHDA and CDR2 SQIVND come from the germline V gene (reference sequence). This CDR3 spans 17 amino acids. Trimming took 4 bases from V and 2 from J; bases not matched to a gene: 8. In DNA form, the CDR3 reads TGTGCCAGTAGTAGACTGACAGGGGGCGGGGGCAATCAGCCCCAGCATTTT. Translated, it gives CASSRLTGGGGNQPQHF.

This chain uses TRBV5-4 with TRBJ2-3, with 8 bases fitting TRBD2. In germline, CDR1 is SGHNT, CDR2 YYREEE (reference sequence). Trimming took 1 base from V and 5 from J; bases not matched to a gene: 9. The CDR3 contains 16 residues. CDR3 in amino acids: CASSLRAGVLRDTQYF. The CDR3 nucleotides are TGTGCCAGCAGCTTGCGAGCGGGGGTTTTGAGAGATACGCAGTATTTT.

This clone was recorded once. V is TRBV5-6 and J is TRBJ2-7, with TRBD1 matching over 10 bases. The CDR3 has 15 residues. Germline V gene sequence: CDR1 SGHDT, CDR2 YYEEEE. With 6 bases clipped from V and 4 bases from J, the junction kept 10 bases outside the gene matches. The CDR3 here is CASTPGTGEFYEQYF. In DNA, the CDR3 is TGTGCCAGCACCCCCGGGACAGGGGAATTTTACGAGCAGTACTTC.

This sequence joins TRBV11-2 and TRBJ2-4; TRBD1 agrees at 9 bases. CDR3 length: 11 amino acids. Germline CDR1 reads SGHAT; CDR2 reads FQNNGV. Trimming at V came to 5 bases and at J to 16 bases, leaving 6 bases not matched to a gene. This CDR3 reads CASSQGQGRYF. The CDR3 nucleotides are TGTGCCAGCAGCCAGGGACAGGGTAGATACTTC.